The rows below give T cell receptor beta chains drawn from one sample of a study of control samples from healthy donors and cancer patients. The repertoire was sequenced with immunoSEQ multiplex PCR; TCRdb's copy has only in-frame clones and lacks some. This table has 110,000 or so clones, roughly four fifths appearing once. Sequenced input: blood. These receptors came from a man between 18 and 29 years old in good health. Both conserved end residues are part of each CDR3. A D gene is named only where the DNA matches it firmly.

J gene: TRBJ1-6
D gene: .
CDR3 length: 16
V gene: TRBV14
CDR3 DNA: TGTGCCAGCAGCCAAAGGCAGGGTTTCTATAATTCACCCCTCCACTTT
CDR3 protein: CASSQRQGFYNSPLHF

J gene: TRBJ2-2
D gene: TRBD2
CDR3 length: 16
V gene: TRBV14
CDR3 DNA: TGTGCCAGCAGCCAGCGACTAGCTACGAACACCGGGGAGCTGTTTTTT
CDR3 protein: CASSQRLATNTGELFF

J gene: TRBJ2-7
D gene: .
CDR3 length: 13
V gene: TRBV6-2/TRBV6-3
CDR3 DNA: TGTGCCAGCAGTTACGCGAACAGTTACGAGCAGTACTTC
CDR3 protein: CASSYANSYEQYF

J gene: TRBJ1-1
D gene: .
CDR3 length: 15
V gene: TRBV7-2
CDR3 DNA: TGTGCCAGCAGCTTATATCCCACAGTGAACACTGAAGCTTTCTTT
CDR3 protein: CASSLYPTVNTEAFF

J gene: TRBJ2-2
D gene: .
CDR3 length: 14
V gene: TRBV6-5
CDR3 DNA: TGTGCCAGCAGTTATCAGGGGAGCACCGGGGAGCTGTTTTTT
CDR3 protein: CASSYQGSTGELFF

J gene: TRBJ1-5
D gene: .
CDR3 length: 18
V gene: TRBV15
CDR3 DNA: TGTGCCACCAGCAGAGATCAGGGTAGGACAGTCAGCAATCAGCCCCAGCATTTT
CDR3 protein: CATSRDQGRTVSNQPQHF

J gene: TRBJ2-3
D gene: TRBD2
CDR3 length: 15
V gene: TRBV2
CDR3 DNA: TGTGCCAGCAGTGAAAAGCGGGGGGAGACAGATACGCAGTATTTT
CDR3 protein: CASSEKRGETDTQYF

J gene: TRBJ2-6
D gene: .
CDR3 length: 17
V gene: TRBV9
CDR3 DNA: TGTGCCAGCAGCGTATACGTTAGGGCGCGGGGGGCCAACGTCCTGACTTTC
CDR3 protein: CASSVYVRARGANVLTF

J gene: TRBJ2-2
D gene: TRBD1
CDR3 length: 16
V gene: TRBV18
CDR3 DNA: TGTGCCAGCTCAACTCCGCAGGGGGCGAACACCGGGGAGCTGTTTTTT
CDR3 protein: CASSTPQGANTGELFF

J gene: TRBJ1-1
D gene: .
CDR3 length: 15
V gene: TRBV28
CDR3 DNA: TGTGCCAGCAGTCGTCCCGGTGTGGCGGCAGTGGAAGCTTTCTTT
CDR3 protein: CASSRPGVAAVEAFF

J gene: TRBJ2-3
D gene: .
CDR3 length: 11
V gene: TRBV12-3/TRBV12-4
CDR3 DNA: TGTGCCAGCAGCCCTACCAATACGCAGTATTTT
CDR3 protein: CASSPTNTQYF